The 9 T cell receptor beta chains reported below all come from one sample, sequenced in a study of radiotherapy plus CTLA-4 blockade in lung cancer (dated by TCRdb to about 2018). The library was built by means of the immunoSEQ multiplex PCR assay. This is the immuneACCESS table as TCRdb keeps it, with only in-frame sequences that have V and J called. A part of the clones is gone; compared with another copy, unresolved V genes explain less than half, and the rest is unexplained. Here the sample has around 130,000 clones; 80% to 90% occur a single time. The ten largest clonotypes hold under 8% of the sample. This material consisted of peripheral blood, taken from a patient treated with radiotherapy plus ipilimumab. These receptors were taken from a human donor with non-small cell lung cancer that progressed on radiotherapy plus ipilimumab.

The chain couples TRBV6-5 to TRBJ1-1; possible D gene TRBD1, 6 bases. V dropped 6 bases and J dropped 0 bases, with 14 bases sitting between them. The V gene's germline CDR1 is MNHEY and CDR2 SVGAGI. The CDR3 has 15 amino acids. The CDR3 sequence is CASRYGTLLNTEAFF. CDR3 in DNA: TGTGCCAGCAGATACGGGACACTCCTGAACACTGAAGCTTTCTTT.

This clone was found once. The V and J genes are TRBV7-9 and TRBJ1-1; D might be TRBD1 (6 bases). The V and J ends lost 5 bases and 1 base respectively, with 14 bases between them. The CDR3 spans 15 residues. CDR1 and CDR2 from the germline V gene are SEHNR and FQNEAQ (reference sequence). This CDR3 is CASSPPGTPNTEAFF. CDR3 DNA sequence: TGTGCCAGCAGCCCGCCCGGGACACCGAACACTGAAGCTTTCTTT. Supplemented by reference TRBV7-9 and TRBJ1-1, the full variable domain reads DTGVSQNPRHKITKRGQNVTFRCDPISEHNRLYWYRQTLGQGPEFLTYFQNEAQLEKSRLLSDRFSAERPKGSFSTLEIQRTEQGDSAMYLCASSPPGTPNTEAFFGQGTRLTVV.

The gene calls are TRBV27 and TRBJ2-5, with 7 bases identical to TRBD2. There are 15 residues in the CDR3. Germline CDR1 and CDR2: MNHEY and SMNVEV (reference sequence). J was trimmed by 0 bases and V by 5 bases; bases with no gene match: 6. The chain's CDR3 is CASSPSGQYQETQYF. CDR3 nucleotide sequence: TGTGCCAGCAGTCCTAGCGGTCAGTACCAAGAGACCCAGTACTTC.

Only a few counts were recorded for this clone. This rearrangement joins TRBV19 to TRBJ2-1; 8 bases are a match to TRBD1. The CDR3 is 15 amino acids. Germline V gene sequence: CDR1 LNHDA, CDR2 SQIVND (reference sequence). V shed 6 bases, J shed 6 bases, and the junction held 10 bases outside the gene matches. The CDR3 DNA reads TGTGCCAGTAGCCCGGGACAGGACTCCCGCAATGAGCAGTTCTTC. Residues: CASSPGQDSRNEQFF.

The chain has TRBV29-1 and TRBJ2-7, with no clear D. CDR1 SQVTM and CDR2 ANQGSEA come from the germline V gene. Trimming took off 6 bases at V and 5 bases at J, with 11 bases between the two ends. This CDR3 has 11 amino acids. The CDR3 DNA reads TGCAGCGTCGATGTTTCCCACGAGCAGTACTTC. Its translation is CSVDVSHEQYF.

The V gene is TRBV28, the J gene TRBJ1-3, with a tentative D call TRBD1 (6 bases). The CDR3 runs to 16 residues. Trimming removed 5 bases at V and 0 bases at J, with 14 bases between. The germline CDR1 and CDR2 sequences are MDHEN and SYDVKM. CDR3 protein: CASSIGQSHSGNTIYF. The CDR3 DNA reads TGTGCCAGCAGTATAGGACAGAGCCACTCTGGAAACACCATATATTTT.

The chain has TRBV5-1 and TRBJ2-2; D may be TRBD2 (6 bases). Trimming left V 7 bases short and J 1 base short, with 14 bases between. This CDR3 region has 15 residues. Germline lookup yields CDR1 SGHRS and CDR2 YFSETQ. The CDR3 is CASVLGTVNTGELFF. The DNA of the CDR3 is TGCGCCAGCGTCTTAGGGACTGTGAACACCGGGGAGCTGTTTTTT.

V usage is TRBV29-1 and J usage is TRBJ1-2; no definite D call. Trimming took 4 bases from V and 4 from J, leaving 7 bases between them. The V gene's germline CDR1 is SQVTM and CDR2 ANQGSEA. This CDR3 comprises 11 residues. The CDR3, as DNA: TGCAGCGTTGGACAAATCTATGGCTACACCTTC. Protein product: CSVGQIYGYTF.

This chain links TRBV6-5 with TRBJ2-5; possible D gene TRBD1, 5 bases. The germline CDR1 and CDR2 sequences are MNHEY and SVGAGI. Between the trimmed V and J ends, which lost 0 bases and 7 bases, there was a span of 18 bases. The CDR3 is 16 residues long. The CDR3 reads CASSYSSRQPVATQYF. CDR3 coding DNA: TGTGCCAGCAGTTACTCATCTAGACAGCCGGTTGCGACCCAGTACTTC.